This TCR beta chain was obtained from a study of spatial heterogeneity in lung cancer (dated by TCRdb to 2018 to 2020). Regarding the complete study: More beta-chain than alpha-chain transcripts were consistently detected, likely reflecting higher beta-chain transcript abundance. The study quantitatively compared TCR alpha and beta repertoires across multiple tumor regions, matched nontumor lung and blood in non-small cell lung cancer. The study linked features of the TCR repertoire to counts of nonsynonymous mutations, which were determined by whole-exome sequencing of tumor tissue. In the raw uncorrected reads, each unique combination of TCR and UMI appeared more than ten times on average. Both alpha and beta chains were TCR-sequenced in 200 to 250 tumor regions, about 64 matched nontumor lung samples and around 50 PBMC samples obtained at surgery.

The time point label, read with the paper, signifies: sample taken at primary tumor resection. Samples were obtained from approximately 70 patients with early-stage, untreated non-small cell lung cancer from the lung TRACERx cohort. Whole RNA extracted from tumor and nontumor lung tissue, or from cryopreserved PBMC samples, was used for TCR sequencing without cell sorting. A patient was chosen for TCR sequencing only when enough RNA was available from at least two tumor regions. This clonotype was counted at least ten times. What antigen it recognizes has not been identified. No base-level quality is on record; no much larger clone is a single base apart. Broader findings and caveats from the paper: Ubiquitous expanded tumor TCRs were found in blood more often at tumor resection than at routine follow-up. Confirming at a functional level the hypothesis that regional TCRs recognize regional mutations was considered to require additional single-cell paired TCR alpha and beta sequencing.

The method behind the library was 5' RACE. The sample was run on a NextSeq 500. To allow correction of PCR and sequencing errors, the TCR library protocol tagged every TCR cDNA molecule with a unique molecular identifier. Per the source publication's procedure: TCR identification, UMI-based error correction and CDR3 extraction were all carried out with Decombinator tools. Expanded TCRs were defined as those above a frequency of 2 per 1,000, corresponding to the top 1% of the tumor frequency distribution. Renyi diversity was calculated using the R vegan package after each repertoire was subsampled 100 times to 5,000 TCRs. CDR3 similarity networks were built from amino acid triplet string-kernel similarity, with CDR3s being connected when pairwise similarity was above 0.82. TCRdb applied fastp at Q25 and MiXCR to the public reads, then kept only in-frame beta chains. CDR3 protein duplicates are merged, each entry listing the most common genes and DNA. These V and J calls derive from TCRdb rather than the authors' analysis. The sample table shows tens of thousands of distinct CDR3 sequences, and about 12% are seen once. 35% to 45% of the sample is held by the ten biggest clonotypes.

From its cysteine to its phenylalanine, the CDR3 spans 14 amino acids. Left in the record is the CDR3 DNA by itself, 42 bases read in frame from the first base. The V end loses 3 bases and the J end loses 6 bases, and a stretch of 12 bases separates them. CDR1 and CDR2 (LNHDA, SQIVND) derive from the germline V gene (reference sequence). The material sequenced was PBMCs, taken at surgery. The clonotype originates from a male donor with early-stage non-small cell lung cancer. The chain was built from TRBV19 and TRBJ2-1, with TRBD1 as a weak D call on 5 bases. The DNA sequence reads TGTGCCAGTAGTATTGGTCCCACAGGCAATGAGCAGTTCTTC. Its translation is CASSIGPTGNEQFF.